Below, one T cell receptor (beta chain) is given with its context. The data derive from a study of cytomegalovirus exposure and HLA in healthy donors. Repertoires were generated with immunoSEQ multiplex PCR, while TCRdb's copy carries only in-frame clones and drops some. The sample lists some 130,000 clones, about 90% seen once, with around 1.5% in the top ten. The J segment lost 0 bases and the V segment lost 6 bases, leaving 5 bases of the junction unmatched. Germline V gene data show CDR1 as MNHNY and CDR2 as SVGAGI (reference sequence). The CDR3 spans 15 residues. The chain couples TRBV6-6 to TRBJ2-3; TRBD2 matches 8 bases. The receptor comes from a man in his thirties or forties in good health and CMV-seronegative. Sequencing was done on a sample of PBMCs. The CDR3 reads CASSPGLASTDTQYF. In DNA, the CDR3 is TGTGCCAGCAGCCCTGGACTAGCTAGCACAGATACGCAGTATTTT.